These T cell receptor beta chains were read from a single sample in a study of neurological immune-mediated disorders. TCRdb passed the 5' RACE reads through MiXCR, listing each CDR3 protein once. The data contain some 89,000 distinct CDR3 sequences, roughly 4.5% of them singletons. The sequencing sample was made of PBMCs. The receptors were sampled from a woman aged 60 to 75 with multiple sclerosis. The CDR3 runs from the conserved cysteine through the conserved F or W. A D gene is named only where the DNA matches it firmly. Size values are once, few and many counts, or a class for expanded clones, and some rows have none.

size	V	D	J	length	CDR3	DNA
many	TRBV6-6	-	TRBJ1-3	15	CASIDTGYSGNTIYF	TGTGCCAGCATTGATACAGGATACTCTGGAAACACCATATATTTT
many	TRBV7-6	TRBD2	TRBJ2-2	17	CASTTTSGGARTGELFF	TGTGCCAGCACCACGACTAGCGGGGGGGCCCGCACCGGGGAGCTGTTTTTT
many	TRBV5-1	TRBD2	TRBJ2-7	15	CASRVGLADSYEQYF	TGCGCCAGCAGAGTGGGACTAGCGGACTCCTACGAGCAGTACTTC
many	TRBV20-1	-	TRBJ1-2	14	CSARDGRLSYGYTF	TGCAGTGCTAGAGATGGGCGGCTTTCCTATGGCTACACCTTC
-	TRBV27	-	TRBJ2-5	14	CASSLSWGQETQYF	TGTGCCAGCAGTTTATCGTGGGGGCAGGAGACCCAGTACTTC
many	TRBV3-1	-	TRBJ1-1	15	CASSPRGALGTEAFF	TGTGCCAGCAGCCCCCGGGGAGCCCTGGGCACTGAAGCTTTCTTT
many	TRBV12-3/TRBV12-4	-	TRBJ2-3	15	CASSPDSLITDTQYF	TGTGCCAGCAGCCCCGACAGCCTGATCACAGATACGCAGTATTTT
many	TRBV5-1	TRBD1	TRBJ1-3	15	CASSPGTGAGNTIYF	TGCGCCAGCAGCCCGGGGACAGGGGCTGGAAACACCATATATTTT
many	TRBV5-1	-	TRBJ2-5	15	CASSYLGQFSETQYF	TGCGCCAGCAGCTACCTCGGACAGTTTTCTGAGACCCAGTACTTC
-	TRBV19	-	TRBJ2-2	14	CASTDSARVGELFF	TGTGCCAGTACCGACAGTGCCCGGGTCGGGGAGCTGTTTTTT
many	TRBV14	TRBD1	TRBJ1-3	15	CASSLRDRPGNTIYF	TGTGCCAGCAGCTTACGGGACAGGCCGGGAAACACCATATATTTT
many	TRBV2	TRBD1	TRBJ2-5	14	CASSGDRGRETQYF	TGTGCCAGCAGCGGGGACAGGGGGCGGGAGACCCAGTACTTC
many	TRBV6-5	TRBD2	TRBJ2-7	17	CASSYRLAGGFSYEQYF	TGTGCCAGCAGTTACCGGCTAGCGGGGGGGTTCTCCTACGAGCAGTACTTC
many	TRBV11-2	-	TRBJ2-7	14	CASSLHVRAYEQYF	TGTGCCAGCAGCTTACACGTCAGGGCTTACGAGCAGTACTTC
many	TRBV29-1	-	TRBJ2-3	14	CSVKTHFKRDTQYF	TGCAGCGTCAAGACTCATTTTAAGAGAGATACGCAGTATTTT
many	TRBV5-1	-	TRBJ1-1	15	CASSLVLGMNTEAFF	TGCGCCAGCAGCTTGGTATTAGGTATGAACACTGAAGCTTTCTTT
many	TRBV7-6	-	TRBJ2-6	16	CASSPPFGSGANVLTF	TGTGCCAGCAGCCCCCCCTTTGGCTCTGGGGCCAACGTCCTGACTTTC
many	TRBV5-1	-	TRBJ1-1	15	CASRSDPRRDTEAFF	TGCGCCAGCAGATCGGACCCCCGAAGGGACACTGAAGCTTTCTTT
few	TRBV6-1	TRBD1	TRBJ1-4	15	CASSEDREINEKLFF	TGTGCCAGCAGTGAGGACAGGGAAATCAATGAAAAACTGTTTTTT
many	TRBV5-6	-	TRBJ2-7	13	CASSKPPSYEQYF	TGTGCCAGCAGTAAGCCCCCAAGCTACGAGCAGTACTTC
many	TRBV29-1	-	TRBJ1-1	14	CSVDRGLTNTEAFF	TGCAGCGTTGATCGGGGACTTACGAACACTGAAGCTTTCTTT
many	TRBV7-9	-	TRBJ2-1	15	CASSLSWGGRNEQFF	TGTGCCAGCAGCTTATCGTGGGGGGGCCGCAATGAGCAGTTCTTC
many	TRBV11-2	-	TRBJ1-2	13	CASSLDLGAGYTF	TGTGCCAGCAGCTTAGATCTAGGGGCTGGCTACACCTTC
many	TRBV20-1	-	TRBJ2-1	14	CRDPGARINNEQFF	TGCAGGGATCCAGGTGCGAGGATTAACAATGAGCAGTTCTTC
many	TRBV7-2	TRBD2	TRBJ2-5	15	CASSDGGRGQETQYF	TGTGCCAGCAGCGATGGGGGGAGGGGTCAAGAGACCCAGTACTTC
many	TRBV6-5	-	TRBJ1-1	14	CASSPASGAAEAFF	TGTGCCAGCAGCCCCGCCTCTGGGGCCGCTGAAGCTTTCTTT
many	TRBV5-1	-	TRBJ1-6	15	CASSREGTNNSPLHF	TGCGCCAGCAGCCGGGAGGGGACAAATAATTCACCCCTCCACTTT
-	TRBV18	-	TRBJ2-3	14	CASSRDLLTDTQYF	TGTGCCAGCTCACGGGACCTATTAACAGATACGCAGTATTTT
many	TRBV29-1	TRBD1	TRBJ1-1	13	CSDMGQLNTEAFF	TGCAGCGATATGGGACAGCTAAACACTGAAGCTTTCTTT
many	TRBV5-1	-	TRBJ2-2	15	CASRGGAANTGELFF	TGCGCCAGCAGAGGGGGGGCCGCGAACACCGGGGAGCTGTTTTTT
many	TRBV5-1	TRBD2	TRBJ2-1	15	CASSVTSGGYNEQFF	TGCGCCAGCAGCGTGACTAGCGGGGGGTACAATGAGCAGTTCTTC
many	TRBV20-1	TRBD1	TRBJ1-4	15	CSASGDRDRGEKLFF	TGCAGTGCTAGCGGGGACCGGGACAGGGGTGAAAAACTGTTTTTT
many	TRBV5-1	-	TRBJ2-5	15	CASSFNAGPESDQYF	TGCGCCAGCAGCTTCAACGCAGGGCCCGAAAGTGACCAGTACTTC
many	TRBV5-1	-	TRBJ2-7	15	CASSLGDLASYEQYF	TGCGCCAGCAGCTTGGGGGATCTAGCGTCCTACGAGCAGTACTTC
many	TRBV7-2	-	TRBJ1-1	14	CASSLVSLNTEAFF	TGTGCCAGCAGCTTAGTTTCACTGAACACTGAAGCTTTCTTT
many	TRBV29-1	TRBD1	TRBJ2-2	18	CSVVPLWTGTGSTGELFF	TGCAGCGTTGTCCCGCTATGGACCGGGACAGGGAGTACCGGGGAGCTGTTTTTT
many	TRBV28	TRBD1	TRBJ2-1	12	CASSLGQGSTHF	TGTGCCAGCAGTCTTGGACAGGGCTCGACCCACTTC